This T cell receptor (beta chain) was sequenced during a study of OX40 agonist ivuxolimab in advanced cancers. This table comes from immunoSEQ multiplex PCR, and its TCRdb copy is limited to in-frame clones, with some not included. The sample lists around 99,000 clones; 85% to 95% were seen once. Per germline, CDR1 SNHLY and CDR2 FYNNEI. Trimming took off 7 bases at V and 2 bases at J, with 12 bases between the two ends. This CDR3 is 13 amino acids long. This clone was seen only once. The clonotype originates from an adult with an advanced solid tumor such as melanoma, head and neck, liver or kidney cancer. Sequencing was performed on CD4+ or CD8+ T cells sorted from blood, taken in a trial of the OX40 agonist ivuxolimab. The chain recombines TRBV2 with TRBJ2-7; D not resolved. The CDR3 region is CASNGGNAYEQYF. The CDR3 DNA is TGTGCCAGCAATGGCGGCAACGCCTACGAGCAGTACTTC. Drawing the rest from reference TRBV2 and TRBJ2-7, the complete variable domain is EPEVTQTPSHQVTQMGQEVILRCVPISNHLYFYWYRQILGQKVEFLVSFYNNEISEKSEIFDDQFSVERPDGSNFTLKIRSTKLEDSAMYFCASNGGNAYEQYFGPGTRLTVT.